This T cell receptor beta chain originates from a study of cytomegalovirus exposure and HLA in healthy donors (dated by TCRdb to the late 2010s). About the investigation overall: An earlier analysis of about 560 of the donors reported approximately 280 Gb of sequence data and 100 million to 120 million unique TCR beta sequences obtained from approximately 180 million T cells. In a later genetic analysis, genome-wide SNP genotypes for about 65% of the roughly 670 donors were used, and that subset was treated as a discovery cohort. Among around 400 genotyped donors of the cohort, an average of roughly 230,000 unique TCR beta nucleotide sequences was sequenced per donor, of which roughly 18% were non-productive. An early release that covered about 600 HLA-typed donors contained approximately 300 gigabases of sequencing data and roughly 84 million unique TCR sequences. The study aimed to test whether cataloging public T cell receptors could reveal signatures of past pathogen exposure. Typing coverage varied by locus: about 620-630 donors for A, B, C, DRB1 and DQB1; some 520 for DQA1; more than 600 for DPA1; roughly 450 for DPB1. Every repertoire in the discovery cohort had been generated on one and the same sequencing platform. A later analysis re-examined previously published TCR beta repertoires from 600 to 700 donors and added high-resolution HLA genotyping to investigate patterns of TCR occurrence. A separate validation cohort of roughly 110 different subjects was used in addition to the approximately 700-subject first cohort. Class I and class II HLA loci were covered by the typing at four-digit resolution. Donor age, sex, ethnicity and CMV serostatus were compiled together with the repertoire data. In an earlier analysis of 500 to 650 of the donors, high-throughput TCR beta sequencing was used to judge whether each TCR beta V gene segment behaved as functional or pseudogenic. To predict cytomegalovirus infection status, the study combined high-throughput TCR immunosequencing, statistical association of individual TCRs with disease status, and machine learning. The T cell repertoires of 670 or so subjects were profiled by immunosequencing and related to cytomegalovirus serostatus. The genetic ancestry cluster associated with self-reported Caucasian donors included about four fifths of the roughly 400 genotyped donors. Roughly 5 DR-DQ haplotypes were handled as single units for association and clustering, since linkage in the cohort was strong. In the later analysis, no new phenotypic data were used to find candidate immune exposures; instead, reliance was placed on TCR beta sequences and their occurrence across donors.

Preparation of the library involved the immunoSEQ multiplex PCR assay. A mixture of 60 forward primers for TCR Vbeta segments and 13 reverse primers for TCR Jbeta segments was used in the multiplex PCR. A multiplex PCR assay on genomic DNA amplified the CDR3 region of rearranged TCR beta genes. The amplified TCR beta libraries were sequenced on the Illumina HiSeq System as 87-base-pair reads. The published analysis was carried out like this. Across the 640 or so repertoires, a later analysis counted approximately 75 million unique TCR beta chains, 9 million to 14 million of which were shared by at least two donors. Raw reads were error-corrected and collapsed into unique sequences by a nearest-neighbor algorithm in which closely related sequences were merged to remove PCR and sequencing errors. To assign V, D and J gene segments, CDR3 sequences were aligned to IMGT reference sequences. Each retained sequence needed at least a six-nucleotide match to both a V gene segment and a J gene segment. A rearrangement was called productive if the CDR3 had no stop codons and remained in frame with V and J, and every other rearrangement was called non-productive. CDR3 was defined according to IMGT convention as the region running from the second conserved V-encoded cysteine to the conserved J-encoded phenylalanine. Sequences without an unambiguous match to a single V gene segment were excluded from the earlier analysis of about 640 of the donors. An earlier analysis of a few hundred of the donors called V segments functional above 56.7% productive rearrangements and segregating when the between-donor standard deviation exceeded 5%. To diagnose cytomegalovirus status from the catalog of TCR beta chain sequences, a statistical classification framework was built. V and J gene assignment, in a later analysis, came from comparing TCR nucleotide sequences with IMGT/GENE-DB human TR gene sequences. In a later analysis, CDR3 sequences and most-parsimonious VDJ recombination scenarios were assigned using the TCRdist pipeline. In a later analysis, each TCR beta chain was defined by its CDR3 amino acid sequence together with its V-gene family, and reads without a unique V-gene family were excluded. To address suspected cross-contamination and a sequencing artifact, a later analysis removed roughly 640 highly shared, low-generation-probability nucleotide sequences. In a later analysis, a clonal expansion index for each public chain was calculated from normalized within-repertoire ranks of inferred template counts. Generation probabilities in a later analysis came from a VDJ recombination model fitted to out-of-frame rearrangements, and those results were checked against IGoR. A later analysis scored TCR-TCR, TCR-HLA and TCR-CMV co-occurrence with hypergeometric tests, applying a repertoire-size bias correction to TCR pairs. To estimate false discovery rates, a later analysis permuted the HLA or CMV assignments 20 times. A later analysis grouped co-occurring TCRs with DBSCAN, adding TCRdist sequence similarity when clustering within HLA-allele-positive subsets. Co-occurrence clustering excluded repertoires with fewer than 30,000 or more than 120,000 public chains, plus five with anomalous nucleotide sharing. Imported from immuneACCESS, the table was reduced by TCRdb to in-frame sequences with V and J called. These copies leave out some clones; in studies compared against another copy, an unresolved V gene accounts for under half, and the cause of the remainder is not known. V and J calls and clone size are those listed in that table; D and trimming were worked out from the DNA. The sample contains 100,000 to 150,000 clones, around 78% of them found a single time. Of the sample, around 4% is held by the ten largest clones.

This clone was seen a few times. What this receptor recognizes is not known. The junction does not match germline at one end; this may be a read error. The cohort consisted of 650 to 700 healthy bone marrow donors. All cohort members were sampled while nominally healthy, although unrecorded immune exposures were likely present. The donor was CMV seronegative and belonged to the group of 320 or so seronegative cohort members. A peripheral blood sample was provided by each donor, and peripheral blood mononuclear cells were used for TCR beta sequencing. Genomic DNA extraction from the blood cell samples was performed with the Qiagen DNeasy Blood Extraction Kit. The full study reports these points: The presence/absence analyses assumed that sequencing depth was roughly uniform across donors, and that assumption may not be true. In a later analysis, TCR association rates were found to vary across HLA loci, with the most associated TCRs seen for DRB1 alleles and the fewest for HLA-C alleles. In an earlier analysis of some 550 of the donors, most TCR beta V segments were observed in productive rearrangements about 90% or about 30% of the time, broadly matching IMGT annotations. According to a later analysis, most CMV-associated TCR beta chains appeared to be HLA-restricted, and the HLA associations seemed to be driven largely by CMV exposure. According to the authors, the approach could potentially be generalized to other disease states and immunological phenotypes. A cluster of highly shared sequence variants was judged likely to represent a technical artifact of the sequencing pipeline. In vitro tests confirmed that a few of the cytomegalovirus-associated TCR beta chains recognize cytomegalovirus antigens. A further reported finding was that TCR beta sequences accurately predicted the HLA-A and HLA-B alleles for most subjects in the first cohort. HLA typing was unavailable for some donors at each locus, so association tests used only the typed subset. Several of the top co-occurrence clusters appeared to be linked to parvovirus B19, influenza, CMV and Epstein-Barr virus, according to a later analysis. In this cohort, only TCR beta chains were sequenced, and detectable features were limited by the absence of alpha or paired-chain data. Compared with the approximately 720-donor mean, donors in an Asian-associated ancestry cluster had fewer N-insertions in productive TCRs, according to a later genetic analysis. Cytomegalovirus status was reported to be diagnosed by the classifier with high specificity and sensitivity in both the original and validation cohorts. In a later analysis, 15,000 to 20,000 TCR beta sequences were associated with specific HLA alleles at a false discovery rate of 0.05. The earlier analysis of approximately 590 of the donors excluded approximately 17 rarely observed V segments, including chromosome 9 orphons, because counts were too low. In the study, 164 TCR beta chains were listed as associated with cytomegalovirus. An association between a missense DCLRE1C variant and V-gene and J-gene trimming of TCR beta chains was found in a later genetic analysis and replicated in an independent cohort. In a later analysis, HLA-associated TCR beta chains were found to be more clonally expanded and to have lower generation probabilities than equally common non-associated chains. Some IMGT-functional V segments, including TRBV6-2 and TRBV6-3, could not be told apart with the 87-base-pair reads, so those segments were excluded. Linkage disequilibrium might explain the correlated functional status among segregating V segments, but an unknown experimental factor could not be ruled out. CMV serostatus was the only immune exposure information available for the cohort. Strong co-occurrence of HLA alleles, especially DR and DQ, made assigning TCR associations to individual alleles difficult. Most TCR sequences were observed very rarely across donors, whereas some public TCRs were present in many individuals.

CDR1 and CDR2 are drawn from the germline V gene (reference sequence): SSHAT, FNYEAQ. Including cysteine and phenylalanine, the CDR3 has 15 amino acids. The retained sequence is limited to the CDR3, 45 bases, with the frame set at the first base. Sequencing input: PBMCs. This receptor was obtained from a man in his forties in good health and CMV-seronegative. The rearranged segments are TRBV7-7 and TRBJ2-5; TRBD1 is a possible D gene, resting on 6 matching bases. At the DNA level, the sequence is TGTGCTAGCAGCTTAGTACAGGGATATGGGGAGACCCAGTACTTC. Protein translation: CASSLVQGYGETQYF.